Listed below are T cell receptor beta chains from one sample, sequenced in a study of T cells in narcolepsy. The table came from immunoSEQ multiplex PCR; TCRdb's copy has only in-frame clones and leaves some out. The repertoire holds fewer than 25,000 clones, with 81% as singletons. The sequencing sample was made of memory (CD45RA-) CD4+ T cells from blood. These receptors came from a human donor in good health. Both conserved end residues are part of each CDR3. The D gene is left open where the match is weak. The size entry is marked missing in some rows and otherwise reads once, few, many or a size class.

d_gene,v_gene,j_gene,abundance,CDR3aa,CDR3nt
-,TRBV5-1,TRBJ2-7,-,CASSLAEDEQYF,TGCGCCAGCAGCTTGGCCGAAGACGAGCAGTACTTC
-,TRBV6-1,TRBJ2-5,-,CASSEGVRTEETQYF,TGTGCCAGCAGTGAAGGGGTTAGGACAGAAGAGACCCAGTACTTC
-,TRBV29-1,TRBJ1-1,once,CSVALRPLNTEAFF,TGCAGCGTAGCACTCCGGCCATTAAACACTGAAGCTTTCTTT
-,TRBV5-6,TRBJ2-3,-,CASSTDNTDTQYF,TGTGCCAGCAGCACGGACAACACAGATACGCAGTATTTT
-,TRBV7-2,TRBJ1-5,-,CASSPHAGAGNQPQHF,TGTGCCAGCAGCCCCCATGCGGGGGCGGGCAATCAGCCCCAGCATTTT
-,TRBV7-2,TRBJ2-1,-,CASSPPVFGGRYNEQFF,TGTGCCAGCAGCCCCCCAGTCTTTGGGGGGCGATACAATGAGCAGTTCTTC
TRBD2,TRBV5-1,TRBJ2-1,-,CASSFQAGGTGNEQFF,TGCGCCAGCAGCTTCCAAGCGGGGGGAACGGGAAATGAGCAGTTCTTC
-,TRBV4-3,TRBJ1-3,-,CASSQERRSGNTIYF,TGCGCCAGCAGCCAAGAGAGGAGGTCTGGAAACACCATATATTTT
TRBD1,TRBV7-9,TRBJ1-4,-,CASSEGTGWANEKLFF,TGTGCCAGCAGTGAAGGGACAGGGTGGGCAAATGAAAAACTGTTTTTT
TRBD1,TRBV29-1,TRBJ2-7,once,CSAGRGREQYF,TGCAGCGCCGGCAGGGGGCGCGAGCAGTACTTC
TRBD1,TRBV28,TRBJ1-6,once,CASSTGGDNSPLHF,TGTGCCAGCAGCACAGGGGGGGATAATTCACCCCTCCACTTT
-,TRBV6-1,TRBJ1-1,-,CASSQIQGYTEAFF,TGTGCCAGCAGTCAAATACAGGGCTACACTGAAGCTTTCTTT
-,TRBV27,TRBJ1-2,-,CASSLSMGVPNYGYTF,TGTGCCAGCAGTTTATCAATGGGAGTTCCTAACTATGGCTACACCTTC
-,TRBV7-2,TRBJ1-1,-,CASSYDNFANTEAFF,TGTGCCAGCAGCTACGACAATTTTGCGAACACTGAAGCTTTCTTT
-,TRBV7-2,TRBJ1-1,-,CASSFGPKAFF,TGTGCCAGCAGCTTTGGACCAAAAGCTTTCTTT
-,TRBV7-6,TRBJ2-7,-,CASSLAERYEQYF,TGTGCCAGCAGCTTAGCGGAGAGATACGAGCAGTACTTC
-,TRBV12-2,TRBJ2-7,-,CASRLATTSGGAYEQYF,TGTGCAAGTCGCTTAGCGACCACTAGCGGGGGGGCCTACGAGCAGTACTTC
-,TRBV5-1,TRBJ1-1,-,CASSTSGVIAFF,TGCGCCAGCAGCACATCAGGGGTGATAGCTTTCTTT
-,TRBV4-1,TRBJ1-1,-,CASSQENRDTEAFF,TGCGCCAGCAGCCAAGAGAACAGGGACACTGAAGCTTTCTTT
-,TRBV27,TRBJ1-5,-,CATGPRSNQPQHF,TGTGCCACCGGCCCTCGAAGTAATCAGCCCCAGCATTTT
-,TRBV9,TRBJ1-4,-,CASSAGATNEKLFF,TGTGCCAGCAGCGCAGGGGCAACTAATGAAAAACTGTTTTTT
-,TRBV5-4,TRBJ1-4,-,CASSLDGGPNEKLFF,TGTGCCAGCAGCTTGGATGGGGGACCTAATGAAAAACTGTTTTTT
-,TRBV5-6,TRBJ1-5,-,CASSLENQPQHF,TGTGCCAGCAGCTTGGAAAATCAGCCCCAGCATTTT
-,TRBV5-6,TRBJ1-5,-,CASSLDRNQPQHF,TGTGCCAGCAGCTTGGATAGGAATCAGCCCCAGCATTTT
TRBD1,TRBV7-2,TRBJ1-2,-,CASSKTGVSGYGYTF,TGTGCCAGCAGTAAAACAGGGGTGTCGGGCTATGGCTACACCTTC
-,TRBV2,TRBJ2-7,-,CASSEGPHEQYF,TGTGCCAGCAGTGAGGGGCCCCACGAGCAGTACTTC
-,TRBV2,TRBJ2-3,-,CASSPAGFSTDTQYF,TGTGCCAGCAGTCCCGCGGGGTTTAGCACAGATACGCAGTATTTT
-,TRBV5-1,TRBJ1-2,-,CASSLQGNYDYGYTF,TGCGCCAGCAGCTTACAGGGAAACTATGACTATGGCTACACCTTC
-,TRBV6-5,TRBJ2-7,-,CASTHGTSPDEQYF,TGTGCCAGCACCCACGGGACATCGCCCGACGAGCAGTACTTC
-,TRBV14,TRBJ2-7,-,CASSQWEIYEQYF,TGTGCCAGCAGCCAGTGGGAAATCTACGAGCAGTACTTC
-,TRBV7-2,TRBJ2-2,few,CASSLNTGELFF,TGTGCCAGCAGCTTGAACACCGGGGAGCTGTTTTTT
-,TRBV5-6,TRBJ2-7,-,CASSLSSTSYEQYF,TGTGCCAGCAGCTTGAGCTCAACATCCTACGAGCAGTACTTC
-,TRBV29-1,TRBJ1-2,-,CSAGNVGYYGYTF,TGCAGCGCCGGGAACGTGGGCTACTATGGCTACACCTTC
TRBD1,TRBV11-2,TRBJ2-1,-,CASSLDRVSYNEQFF,TGTGCCAGCAGCCTCGACAGGGTCTCCTACAATGAGCAGTTCTTC
TRBD2,TRBV6-6,TRBJ2-1,-,CASSNGGAGYNEQFF,TGTGCCAGCAGTAACGGGGGGGCCGGGTACAATGAGCAGTTCTTC
TRBD1,TRBV6-1,TRBJ1-5,once,CASSGQGGQPQHF,TGTGCCAGCAGCGGACAGGGAGGTCAGCCCCAGCATTTT
TRBD2,TRBV6-1,TRBJ2-7,-,CASSVERGAYEQYF,TGTGCCAGCAGTGTTGAACGGGGGGCCTACGAGCAGTACTTC
-,TRBV5-6,TRBJ1-5,once,CASSLFGQPQHF,TGTGCCAGCAGCTTATTCGGCCAGCCCCAGCATTTT
TRBD1,TRBV10-3,TRBJ2-3,-,CAISESRGPTATDTQYF,TGTGCCATCAGTGAGTCGAGGGGGCCAACCGCCACAGATACGCAGTATTTT
-,TRBV7-2,TRBJ2-3,once,CASSLRWLAAQDTQYF,TGTGCCAGCAGCTTAAGGTGGCTAGCAGCCCAAGATACGCAGTATTTT
TRBD2,TRBV7-2,TRBJ2-7,few,CASSLAGGSSYEQYF,TGTGCCAGCAGCTTAGCGGGGGGGAGCTCCTACGAGCAGTACTTC